This T cell receptor (beta chain) emerged from a study of cytomegalovirus exposure and HLA in healthy donors. Broader study findings: Three CMV-associated chains proved CMV antigen-specific in vitro. Sequence variants that were highly shared formed a cluster that was likely a sequencing artifact. The authors assumed roughly uniform sequencing depth across donors for presence/absence analyses.

With 60 Vbeta and 13 Jbeta primers, the PCR was carried out. In the original analysis: Per a later analysis, the number of unique TCR beta chains was about 80 million, of which 9 million to 14 million were shared. The data were produced by immunoSEQ multiplex PCR, yet TCRdb's version contains in-frame clones alone and is incomplete. V and J calls and clone size are copied from that table; D and trimming were computed from the DNA. This sample has some 180,000 clones; about 85% occur once, and the top ten carry roughly 1.4%. The CDR3 covers 12 residues. Germline CDR1 SEHNR, CDR2 FQNEAQ (reference sequence). Deletions cut 4 bases from V and 7 bases from J, with 11 bases between. As regards this clone: Its target is not known.

The TCR was taken from a girl aged 5 to 17 in good health and CMV-seropositive. Sequenced sample: PBMCs. The chain has TRBV7-9 and TRBJ2-7; a possible D gene is TRBD1 (5 bases). The CDR3 reads CASSSGFGEQYF. The CDR3 DNA reads as TGTGCCAGCAGCTCAGGGTTTGGGGAGCAGTACTTC.